These T cell receptor beta chains were read from a single sample in a study of cytomegalovirus exposure and HLA in healthy donors. This table comes from immunoSEQ multiplex PCR, and its TCRdb copy is limited to in-frame clones, with some not included. Here the sample spans some 110,000 clones, 74% being singletons. Sequenced material: PBMCs. These receptors all come from a woman aged 45 to 65 in good health and CMV-seropositive. Each CDR3 is given with its conserved first and last residue. A D gene is named only where the DNA matches it firmly. Clone size is not always given. Where it is, it says once, few, many or a class for expanded clones.

TRBJ2-3 - TRBV9 - TGTGCCAGCAGCGTACGCGAGGCCACAGATACGCAGTATTTT CASSVREATDTQYF
TRBJ2-3 - TRBV6-6 - TGTGCCAGCAGTTGGGACACCAACACAGATACGCAGTATTTT CASSWDTNTDTQYF
TRBJ2-3 - TRBV6-1 once TGTGCCAGCAGTGGAGGGTTCGGCACAGATACGCAGTATTTT CASSGGFGTDTQYF
TRBJ2-7 - TRBV10-3 - TGTGCCATCAGTGAGTCGAGACAGGTGATGTCCTACGAGCAGTACTTC CAISESRQVMSYEQYF
TRBJ1-5 - TRBV29-1 - TGCAGCGTTGCCAGGGATAGCAATCAGCCCCAGCATTTT CSVARDSNQPQHF
TRBJ1-4 TRBD1 TRBV28 once TGTGCCAGCAGTTTATCTGTCAGGGGGCGGGATGAAAAACTGTTTTTT CASSLSVRGRDEKLFF
TRBJ2-1 TRBD1 TRBV7-6 - TGTGCCAGCAGCTTAAGGACAGGCTACAATGAGCAGTTCTTC CASSLRTGYNEQFF
TRBJ1-2 - TRBV11-2 - TGTGCCAGCAGCTGGGTCTCAACGGGGGATGGCTACACCTTC CASSWVSTGDGYTF
TRBJ1-1 - TRBV9 - TGTGCCAGCAGCCCACTACAGGGAACAGGCACTGAAGCTTTCTTT CASSPLQGTGTEAFF
TRBJ2-3 TRBD2 TRBV29-1 once TGCAGCGTAAACAAGTGGGGGGGTACAGATACGCAGTATTTT CSVNKWGGTDTQYF
TRBJ2-1 TRBD2 TRBV5-5 - TGTGCCAGCAGCTTGATAGCGGGCCTCTACAATGAGCAGTTCTTC CASSLIAGLYNEQFF
TRBJ1-2 TRBD1 TRBV30 - TGTGCCTGGAGTGTACAGGGGACCGATGGCTACACCTTC CAWSVQGTDGYTF
TRBJ2-7 - TRBV29-1 few TGCAGCGTTGCTTCCGGGGGTACCTACGAGCAGTACTTC CSVASGGTYEQYF
TRBJ1-5 - TRBV7-8 - TGTGCCAGCAGCATGACAGAGCCCGAGGACAATCAGCCCCAGCATTTT CASSMTEPEDNQPQHF
TRBJ2-1 TRBD2 TRBV9 many TGTGCCAGTCATTCCCTAGCGGGGCACTACAATGAGCAGTTCTTC CASHSLAGHYNEQFF
TRBJ2-2 - TRBV5-8 - TGTGCCAGCAGCCCGGAGGGGGGGCACAACACCGGGGAGCTGTTTTTT CASSPEGGHNTGELFF
TRBJ2-7 TRBD1 TRBV5-1 - TGCGCCAGCAGCTCGACGGACAGGGGGTGGGGAGACGAGCAGTACTTC CASSSTDRGWGDEQYF
TRBJ1-5 - TRBV7-9 few TGTGCCAGCAGCAAGTTGGAGAAGGATCAGCCCCAGCATTTT CASSKLEKDQPQHF
TRBJ2-7 - TRBV6-1 - TGTGCCAGCCCGAGGCAGGGATCCTCCTACGAGCAGTACTTC CASPRQGSSYEQYF
TRBJ2-7 TRBD1 TRBV7-6 - TGTGCCAGCAGCTTAGGGGACAGGGGTTCCTACGAGCAGTACTTC CASSLGDRGSYEQYF
TRBJ1-1 TRBD1 TRBV7-9 - TGTGCCAGCAGCTTCGAGGGACAGGCCCTGAACACTGAAGCTTTCTTT CASSFEGQALNTEAFF
TRBJ1-1 - TRBV5-1 - TGCGCCAGCAGCTTGGCCCGGGAAACCCTTAAGAACACTGAAGCTTTCTTT CASSLARETLKNTEAFF
TRBJ2-6 - TRBV30 - TGTGCCTGGAGTGACGGGACAACCTTTGTCCTGACTTTC CAWSDGTTFVLTF
TRBJ1-1 TRBD1 TRBV29-1 - TGCAGCGCCAAATATGCGAGACATGACAGGGAGCAAGCTTTCTTT CSAKYARHDREQAFF
TRBJ2-7 - TRBV5-1 - TGCGCCAGCAGCGCTGGCGGAGGGAGGACCTACGAGCAGTACTTC CASSAGGGRTYEQYF